A single sample is the source of the 19 T cell receptor beta chains below, sequenced in a study of blood T cell repertoires in COVID-19. The table came from immunoSEQ multiplex PCR; TCRdb's copy has only in-frame clones and leaves some out. The sample lists more than 300,000 clones; around nine tenths were seen once. Material for sequencing was peripheral blood. These receptors were taken from a woman aged 18 to 35 who had recovered from COVID-19.

This sequence joins TRBV21-1 and TRBJ1-1. TRBV21-1 is a pseudogene locus. The CDR3 has 15 amino acids. CDR3 residues: CASSNLPLLYTEAFF. In nucleotides, the CDR3 is TGTGCCAGCAGCAATCTACCTCTATTATACACTGAAGCTTTCTTT.

This clone has a handful of counts. Other DNA sequences in this specimen translate into the identical CDR3. The chain carries TRBV6-2 or TRBV6-3 and TRBJ2-7; weak D call: TRBD1 (6 bases). Trimming removed 0 bases from V and 2 bases from J, with 14 bases in between. CDR1 MNHEY and CDR2 SVGEGT come from the germline V gene. CDR3 length: 16 residues. This CDR3 is CASSYSRTAGAYEQYV. The CDR3 DNA follows: TGTGCCAGCAGTTACTCCCGGACAGCAGGAGCCTACGAGCAGTACGTC.

This clone was observed a single time. J is TRBJ1-2 and V is TRBV5-4; D is ambiguous. Per germline, CDR1 SGHNT and CDR2 YYREEE (reference sequence). The CDR3 contains 13 residues. V shed 2 bases and J shed 8 bases, with 13 bases lying between them. CDR3 bases: TGTGCCAGCAGCTTACAACCCTCGGAGGGCTACACCTTC. Its translation is CASSLQPSEGYTF.

The J gene is TRBJ1-1, the V gene TRBV7-9, with D uncertain. There are 15 residues in the CDR3. Germline lookup yields CDR1 SEHNR and CDR2 FQNEAQ (reference sequence). The ends were cut back, 3 bases at V and 1 base at J, with 12 bases in the middle. This CDR3 is CASSFFGVENTEAFF. The CDR3 nucleotides are TGTGCCAGCAGCTTTTTCGGAGTGGAGAACACTGAAGCTTTCTTT.

This clone appeared a few times. The rearrangement joins TRBV3-1 (or the pseudogene TRBV3-2) to TRBJ1-6; D unclear. CDR1 and CDR2 from the germline V gene are LGHDT and YNNKEL (reference sequence). The germline V and J ends were trimmed by 2 bases and 3 bases, with 8 bases remaining between them. CDR3 length: 15 amino acids. CDR3 sequence reads: CASSQILDYNSPLHF. Here the CDR3 DNA reads TGTGCCAGCAGCCAAATCTTAGACTATAATTCACCCCTCCACTTT.

The chain combines TRBV6-1 with TRBJ1-2, with D perhaps TRBD1 (6 bases). Germline CDR1 MNHNS, CDR2 SASEGT. The CDR3 covers 14 residues. V shed 5 bases and J shed 4 bases, with 14 bases lying between them. The CDR3, as DNA: TGTGCCAGCAGTCCGGACAGACGAAGCTATGGCTACACCTTC. Its translation: CASSPDRRSYGYTF.

This chain uses TRBV5-4 with TRBJ2-7; perhaps TRBD2 as D (6 bases). The CDR3 is 14 residues long. Trimming took off 1 base at V and 2 bases at J, with 10 bases between the two ends. The germline V gene has CDR1 SGHNT and CDR2 YYREEE (reference sequence). This chain's CDR3 is CASSLRGGPYEQYV. The CDR3 bases are TGTGCCAGCAGCTTGCGTGGAGGGCCCTACGAGCAGTACGTC.

The chain couples TRBV6-2 or TRBV6-3 to TRBJ2-7; no definite D call. Trimming cost V 5 bases and J 0 bases, with 5 bases left between them. The CDR3 consists of 12 residues. The germline V gene encodes CDR1 MNHEY and CDR2 SVGEGT. In nucleotides, the CDR3 is TGTGCCAGCAGTCAGAACTCCTACGAGCAGTACGTC. Encoded protein: CASSQNSYEQYV.

V is TRBV18 and J is TRBJ2-7; 13 bases are shared with TRBD2. This CDR3 is 15 amino acids long. With 6 bases clipped from V and 1 base from J, the junction kept 3 bases outside the gene matches. The germline V gene encodes CDR1 KGHSH and CDR2 LQKENI. CDR3 residues: CASSRLAGGSYEQYV. CDR3 in DNA: TGTGCCAGCTCGAGACTAGCGGGAGGTTCCTACGAGCAGTACGTC.

J is TRBJ1-6 and V is TRBV2; perhaps TRBD1 as D (5 bases). Looked up from germline, CDR1 is SNHLY and CDR2 is FYNNEI. With 3 bases removed from V and 9 bases from J, the gap between germline ends came to 12 bases. The CDR3 loop spans 14 amino acids. CDR3 bases: TGTGCCAGCAGTGACGGGGGATTCGGTTCACCCCTCCACTTT. Protein product: CASSDGGFGSPLHF.

The CDR3 nucleotides are TGTGCCAGCAGCGTAGCACAGGGCACTTATGGCTACACCTTC. This encodes CASSVAQGTYGYTF. This chain joins TRBV9 and TRBJ1-2, with D possibly TRBD1 on 6 matching bases. Trimming cost V 0 bases and J 5 bases, with 11 bases left between them. This CDR3 is 14 amino acids long. Germline CDR1 reads SGDLS; CDR2 reads YYNGEE.

CDR3 sequence (DNA): TGCGCCGGTCCCCACAGTGAAGCGCGGACAGGGAGGGGTAACGAGCAGTACGTC. It is translated as CAGPHSEARTGRGNEQYV. V and J are TRBV23-1 and TRBJ2-7; the D gene is possibly TRBD1 (8 bases). TRBV23-1 qualifies as an ORF whose function is uncertain. The CDR3 extends over 18 amino acids. The V end was cut by 11 bases, the J end by 5 bases, with 34 bases between.

The chain joins TRBV4-3 to TRBJ1-1; no definite D call. This CDR3 comprises 13 residues. In germline, CDR1 is LGHNA, CDR2 YSLEER. The V gene lost 1 base and the J gene lost 10 bases, with 13 bases spanning the gap. The CDR3 sequence is CASSQALDSLAFF. The CDR3 region has the DNA TGCGCCAGCAGCCAAGCGCTGGACTCCCTAGCTTTCTTT.

This clone was seen more than once but under ten times. The genes are TRBV12-5 and TRBJ1-2, with 7 bases that match TRBD1. The CDR3 totals 13 residues. From germline, CDR1 is LGHNT and CDR2 FRNRAP. V lost 2 bases, J lost 6 bases, and 3 bases stayed unmatched. Here the CDR3 DNA reads TGTGCTAGTGGTTTGACAGGGGCGGATGGCTACACCTTC. It is translated as CASGLTGADGYTF. Filled out from reference TRBV12-5 and TRBJ1-2, the complete variable domain reads DARVTQTPRHKVTEMGQEVTMRCQPILGHNTVFWYRQTMMQGLELLAYFRNRAPLDDSGMPKDRFSAEMPDATLATLKIQPSEPRDSAVYFCASGLTGADGYTFGSGTRLTVV.

The V gene is TRBV4-1, the J gene TRBJ2-1; TRBD1 is a possible D gene (6 bases). The CDR3 runs to 20 residues. Trimming took 3 bases from V and 1 from J, leaving 25 bases between them. Per germline, CDR1 MGHRA and CDR2 YSYEKL. Here the CDR3 reads CASSQPSLQGNWRSYNEQFF. CDR3 nucleotide sequence: TGCGCCAGCAGCCAGCCTTCCTTACAGGGCAACTGGAGGTCCTACAATGAGCAGTTCTTC.

The chain couples TRBV7-6 to TRBJ2-1; tentative D call: TRBD2 (5 bases). The ends were cut back, 1 base at V and 6 bases at J, with 7 bases in the middle. Looked up from germline, CDR1 is SGHVS and CDR2 is FNYEAQ. The length of the CDR3 is 13 residues. The chain's CDR3 is CASSLGLSNEQFF. The CDR3 coding sequence is TGTGCCAGCAGCTTAGGACTATCCAATGAGCAGTTCTTC.

The CDR3 loop reads CASSLVAGGPQDTQYF. CDR3 nucleotide sequence: TGTGCCAGCAGTTTAGTAGCGGGAGGGCCCCAAGATACGCAGTATTTT. The V call is TRBV27, the J call TRBJ2-3, with 11 bases lining up with TRBD2. The V gene's germline CDR1 is MNHEY and CDR2 SMNVEV (reference sequence). This CDR3 spans 16 amino acids. V lost 2 bases and J lost 5; bases outside the gene matches: 6.

This rearrangement joins TRBV29-1 to TRBJ2-1; TRBD2 agrees at 7 bases. The germline CDR1 and CDR2 sequences are SQVTM and ANQGSEA. J lost 8 bases, V lost 6 bases, and 1 base had no gene match. The CDR3 has 10 amino acids. For the CDR3, the DNA is TGCAGCGTCCGGGGGGATGAGCAGTTCTTC. Its protein is CSVRGDEQFF.

This chain connects TRBV5-1 to TRBJ2-5; 7 bases are a match to TRBD2. The trim removed 5 bases at V and 5 bases at J, leaving 9 bases unmatched. There are 14 residues in the CDR3. The germline V gene has CDR1 SGHRS and CDR2 YFSETQ. The CDR3 protein is CASRTSTELETQYF. The DNA for the CDR3 is TGCGCCAGCAGGACTAGCACAGAGTTGGAGACCCAGTACTTC.